The 16 T cell receptor beta chains presented below share a single source sample, sequenced in a study of T-cell reconstitution after alpha-beta-depleted transplantation in children. The authors prepared the TCRbeta library with unique molecular identifiers. One entry per CDR3 protein, called by TCRdb with MiXCR from the PCR reads. The sample lists over 400,000 distinct CDR3 sequences; around two fifths were seen once. The specimen was PBMCs, collected before TCRalphabeta/CD19-depleted stem cell transplant. These receptors all come from a girl aged 2-10 years with aplastic anemia, due to receive a stem cell transplant.

As regards this clonotype: A much larger clonotype is one base distant, so this may be a read error. This rearrangement joins TRBV5-4 to TRBJ2-5, with D possibly TRBD2 on 6 matching bases. Germline assignment: CDR1 SGHNT and CDR2 YYREEE (reference sequence). V lost 1 base and J 5 bases, leaving 15 bases between the germline ends. The CDR3 extends over 15 amino acids. The CDR3 coding sequence is TGTGCCAGCAGCTTGTCTAGCGTAGCCATGGAGACCCAGTACTTC. As protein: CASSLSSVAMETQYF.

There are many counts of this clonotype. It is likely a read error, because the conserved phenylalanine at the end of the CDR3 is missing. This chain joins TRBV28 and TRBJ2-3; 10 bases align to TRBD1. Trimming cost V 11 bases and J 4 bases; bases outside gene matches: 9. The CDR3 contains 14 residues. The germline V gene encodes CDR1 MDHEN and CDR2 SYDVKM. Here the CDR3 DNA reads TGTGCCGGGAAGGGACAGGGGCTTGCAGATACGCAGTATTCT. Amino acid sequence: CAGKGQGLADTQYS.

The rearrangement links TRBV15 to TRBJ1-4; weak D call: TRBD1 (5 bases). Per the germline V gene, CDR1 is LNHNV and CDR2 is YYDKDF (reference sequence). The ends were cut back, 5 bases at V and 4 bases at J, with 11 bases in the middle. This CDR3 spans 14 amino acids. CDR3 bases: TGTGCCACCAGCGATGGACAAAGTAATGAAAAACTGTTTTTT. Protein product: CATSDGQSNEKLFF.

The V call is TRBV6-2 or TRBV6-3, the J call TRBJ2-2; 9 nucleotides match TRBD1. After removal of 4 bases from V and 3 bases from J, the junction contained 6 bases not matched to a gene. CDR1 and CDR2 (germline): MNHEY, SVGEGT. The CDR3 runs to 16 residues. CDR3 sequence: CASSSPGQGYTGELFF. CDR3 coding DNA: TGTGCCAGCAGTTCACCGGGACAGGGATACACCGGGGAGCTGTTTTTT.

In its sample, this clonotype was seen many times. The chain uses TRBV7-2 and TRBJ2-1; no clear D gene. The CDR3 is made up of 13 amino acids. V gave up 6 bases and J gave up 4 bases, with 10 bases separating them. The germline gives CDR1 SGHTA, CDR2 FQGNSA. This chain's CDR3 is CASSLSSYNEQFF. The CDR3 nucleotides read TGTGCCAGCAGTTTAAGCTCTTACAATGAGCAGTTCTTC.

The DNA for the CDR3 is TGTGCCAGCAGGCCCCCCTTGGGTGCTTCCTACGAGCAGTACTTC. It yields the protein CASRPPLGASYEQYF. The rearrangement joins TRBV28 to TRBJ2-7; D gene uncertain. CDR3 length: 15 amino acids. V was trimmed by 6 bases and J by 1 base, leaving 16 bases between them. CDR1 MDHEN and CDR2 SYDVKM come from the germline V gene.

The rearrangement links TRBV7-8 to TRBJ2-3; possibly TRBD2 for D (6 bases). In germline, CDR1 is SGHVS, CDR2 FQNEAQ. This CDR3 has 15 residues. Trimming cost V 3 bases and J 5 bases, with 15 bases left between them. The CDR3 DNA reads TGTGCCAGCAGCTTCGGGACGGGAGCGGTAGATACGCAGTATTTT. Protein product: CASSFGTGAVDTQYF.

DNA of the CDR3: TGCGCCAGCAGTACAGGCTCAGATACGCAGTATTTT. It yields the protein CASSTGSDTQYF. This sequence joins TRBV5-1 and TRBJ2-3; weak D call: TRBD1 (5 bases). V was cut by 5 bases and J by 4 bases, with 8 bases left in between. The CDR3 consists of 12 residues. Looked up from germline, CDR1 is SGHRS and CDR2 is YFSETQ.

This clonotype was seen a few times. The chain couples TRBV29-1 to TRBJ1-2, with D hard to call. The CDR3 consists of 15 residues. Germline V gives CDR1 SQVTM, CDR2 ANQGSEA. V was cut by 1 base and J by 7 bases, with 19 bases left in between. CDR3 nucleotide sequence: TGCAGCGTTGAAGGTGATGGGCAGCGGTTTGGTGGCTACACCTTC. Translated: CSVEGDGQRFGGYTF.

V is TRBV28 and J is TRBJ2-5, with no clear D. V shed 2 bases and J shed 7 bases, with 17 bases lying between them. Germline V gene data show CDR1 as MDHEN and CDR2 as SYDVKM. The CDR3 is made up of 15 amino acids. CDR3 nucleotide sequence: TGTGCCAGCAGTTTAATAAGGCAGGTCAAGAGGACCCAGTACTTC. Residues: CASSLIRQVKRTQYF.

This clonotype has a handful of counts. V gene TRBV20-1 combines with J gene TRBJ2-7; 8 nucleotides align to TRBD1. The germline CDR1 and CDR2 sequences are DFQATT and SNEGSKA (reference sequence). J lost 2 bases, V lost 0 bases, and 9 bases had no gene match. The CDR3 runs 16 residues. CDR3 sequence reads: CSARDLLRDRTYEQYF. CDR3 in DNA: TGCAGTGCTAGAGATCTACTCCGGGACAGGACCTACGAGCAGTACTTC.

This clonotype was detected ten times or more. The chain is built from TRBV5-5 and TRBJ2-7; 7 nucleotides align to TRBD1. CDR1 is SGHKS, CDR2 YYEKEE, per germline (reference sequence). The V segment lost 3 bases and the J segment 2 bases; nucleotides outside the gene matches: 5. The CDR3 length is 14 residues. The CDR3 DNA sequence: TGTGCCAGCAGCTACAGGGACAGAGCCTACGAGCAGTACTTC. Translated, it gives CASSYRDRAYEQYF. The full variable domain, with the rest looked up from reference TRBV5-5 and TRBJ2-7, is DAGVTQSPTHLIKTRGQQVTLRCSPISGHKSVSWYQQVLGQGPQFIFQYYEKEERGRGNFPDRFSARQFPNYSSELNVNALLLGDSALYLCASSYRDRAYEQYFGPGTRLTVT.

The chain is built from TRBV28 and TRBJ1-2; the D gene is possibly TRBD1 (6 bases). The CDR3 consists of 16 residues. Trimming left V 6 bases short and J 10 bases short, with 27 bases between. CDR1 is MDHEN, CDR2 SYDVKM, per germline. CDR3 loop: CASSPPLDRLRASYTF. The CDR3 nucleotides are TGTGCCAGCAGCCCTCCCCTCGACAGGTTAAGGGCTTCCTACACCTTC.

The chain joins TRBV6-1 to TRBJ2-1, with TRBD2 matching over 7 bases. The CDR3 is 14 residues long. Germline V gene data show CDR1 as MNHNS and CDR2 as SASEGT. The trim removed 7 bases at V and 8 bases at J, leaving 11 bases unmatched. The CDR3, as DNA: TGTGCCAGCAAAACGGCGGGGGAGGTCGATGAGCAGTTCTTC. Residues: CASKTAGEVDEQFF.

The chain employs TRBV29-1 and TRBJ2-3; no clear D. CDR1 SQVTM and CDR2 ANQGSEA come from the germline V gene. The length of the CDR3 is 13 residues. Trimming took 3 bases from V and 0 from J, leaving 7 bases between them. The CDR3 sequence: CSVDRASTDTQYF. DNA of the CDR3: TGCAGCGTTGACAGAGCCAGCACAGATACGCAGTATTTT.

This clonotype was found a few times. The rearrangement joins TRBV5-1 to TRBJ2-7; D could derive from TRBD1 or TRBD2 (6 bases each). The CDR3 has 16 amino acids. V lost 5 bases, J lost 1 base, and 19 bases lay in between. CDR1 is SGHRS and CDR2 is YFSETQ in the germline V gene. For the CDR3, the DNA is TGCGCCAGCAGATGGATGGGGGCGGGACGGTCCTACGAGCAGTACTTC. Its protein product is CASRWMGAGRSYEQYF.